Presented here are 21 T cell receptor beta chains from one specimen sequenced in a study of T-cell memory formation after mild COVID-19. TCRdb ran MiXCR on the 5' RACE reads and lists one entry per CDR3 protein. The table lists about 300,000 distinct CDR3 sequences, approximately 19% of them singletons, with 20% to 25% in the top ten. Sequenced material: PBMCs or a T cell subset sorted from them (not recorded which). These receptors came from a man between 18 and 35 years old who had mild COVID-19 (a few samples of this study predate the infection). Cell type and time point are not known.

This clonotype was detected many times. The chain joins TRBV7-6 to TRBJ2-5; D may be TRBD2 (7 bases). Trimming took 10 bases from V and 7 from J, leaving 13 bases between them. Germline V CDR1 and CDR2: SGHVS, FNYEAQ. This CDR3 has 11 amino acids. CDR3 DNA: TGTGCCATCTTACGGGGGGCGACCCAGTACTTC. Protein: CAILRGATQYF.

The rearrangement links TRBV10-3 to TRBJ1-1; a possible D gene is TRBD1 (5 bases). Germline values: CDR1 ENHRY, CDR2 SYGVKD. With 2 bases removed from V and 8 bases from J, the gap between germline ends came to 9 bases. CDR3 size: 12 residues. CDR3 protein: CAISEEGREAFF. The CDR3 nucleotides are TGTGCCATCAGTGAGGAGGGACGGGAAGCTTTCTTT.

This clonotype was detected many times. The chain uses TRBV4-3 and TRBJ2-1; 9 bases map to TRBD1. Germline CDR1 reads LGHNA; CDR2 reads YSLEER. V lost 4 bases, J lost 4 bases, and 5 bases stayed unmatched. The CDR3 covers 15 residues. The CDR3 loop is CASSPVGTGYNEQFF. CDR3 nucleotides: TGCGCCAGCAGCCCCGTTGGGACAGGGTACAATGAGCAGTTCTTC.

V and J are TRBV20-1 and TRBJ1-1, with unresolved D. Germline V gives CDR1 DFQATT, CDR2 SNEGSKA (reference sequence). CDR3 length: 14 amino acids. With 4 bases removed from V and 0 bases from J, the gap between germline ends came to 12 bases. The chain's CDR3 is CSAKEHSMNTEAFF. DNA for the CDR3: TGCAGTGCTAAGGAACATTCCATGAACACTGAAGCTTTCTTT.

This clonotype occurred a few times. The CDR3 is CSARDRGRGLTEAFF. The CDR3 nucleotides are TGCAGTGCTAGAGATAGGGGCAGGGGTCTCACTGAAGCTTTCTTT. This chain connects TRBV20-1 to TRBJ1-1; perhaps TRBD1 as D (6 bases). Germline V CDR1 and CDR2: DFQATT, SNEGSKA (reference sequence). The V end was cut by 0 bases, the J end by 4 bases, with 15 bases between. The CDR3 sequence is 15 residues long.

V and J are TRBV6-2 or TRBV6-3 and TRBJ2-2; weak D call: TRBD1 (5 bases). Germline V gene lookup returns CDR1 MNHEY and CDR2 SVGEGT. V was shortened by 7 bases and J by 2 bases, with 8 bases between the two germline ends. CDR3 size: 13 residues. Here the CDR3 DNA reads TGTGCCAGCACGCAGGGCAACACCGGGGAGCTGTTTTTT. Protein product: CASTQGNTGELFF.

In its sample, this clonotype was seen a few times. The gene calls are TRBV11-2 and TRBJ1-4; D is undetermined. The V and J ends lost 0 bases and 12 bases respectively, with 14 bases between them. The CDR3 runs to 14 residues. CDR1 is SGHAT and CDR2 is FQNNGV in the germline V gene. CDR3 nucleotide sequence: TGTGCCAGCAGCTTAGAGGAGAGCCCCGGGGAACTGTTTTTT. This sequence encodes CASSLEESPGELFF.

The chain uses TRBV6-7 and TRBJ2-2; D uncertain. TRBV6-7 has ORF status, its function being uncertain. CDR3 length equals 16 residues. V was trimmed by 0 bases and J by 5 bases, leaving 13 bases between them. CDR3 region: CASSYSGPLVTGELFF. The CDR3, as DNA: TGTGCCAGCAGTTACTCAGGACCATTGGTAACCGGGGAGCTGTTTTTT.

This clonotype occurred once. The genes are TRBV6-2 or TRBV6-3 and TRBJ2-2, with D possibly matching TRBD1 (5 bases). The V end lost 5 bases, the J end lost 5 bases, and 12 bases lay between the germline ends. CDR3 length: 14 residues. Looked up from germline, CDR1 is MNHEY and CDR2 is SVGEGT. CDR3: CASSRRDSTGELFF. CDR3 nucleotides: TGTGCCAGCAGTCGCAGGGATTCAACCGGGGAGCTGTTTTTT.

The V and J genes are TRBV4-1 and TRBJ2-7, with a possible D match to TRBD1 (5 bases). Looked up from germline, CDR1 is MGHRA and CDR2 is YSYEKL. The CDR3 is made up of 14 amino acids. Trimming removed 0 bases from V and 1 base from J, with 7 bases in between. CDR3 residues: CASSQDAGSYEQYV. CDR3 bases: TGCGCCAGCAGCCAAGACGCAGGGTCCTACGAGCAGTACGTC.

This clonotype was observed a handful of times. The chain employs TRBV11-1 and TRBJ1-1, with D uncertain. This CDR3 contains 13 residues. V lost 4 bases and J lost 1, with 7 bases in between. Germline V lookup: CDR1 SGHAT, CDR2 FQDESV (reference sequence). CDR3 amino acids: CASSWVENTEAFF. CDR3 DNA: TGTGCCAGCAGCTGGGTGGAGAACACTGAAGCTTTCTTT.

This chain links TRBV20-1 with TRBJ2-4; the match to TRBD2 covers 10 bases. The germline gives CDR1 DFQATT, CDR2 SNEGSKA (reference sequence). Germline trimming cut 7 bases from V and 8 bases from J; bases unmatched to any gene: 11. The CDR3 sequence is 14 residues long. The CDR3 nucleotides read TGCAGTGTTCCCGTCAAGCGGGGGGGGGACATTCAGTACTTC. Protein sequence: CSVPVKRGGDIQYF.

The chain is built from TRBV7-2 and TRBJ2-3, with 8 bases fitting TRBD2. Looked up from germline, CDR1 is SGHTA and CDR2 is FQGNSA. Trimming cost V 5 bases and J 2 bases; bases outside gene matches: 6. This CDR3 is 15 amino acids long. The CDR3 spells CASSPTSGFTDTQYF. In DNA form, the CDR3 reads TGTGCCAGCAGCCCCACTAGCGGCTTCACAGATACGCAGTATTTT.

This clonotype occurred a few times. The chain carries TRBV5-1 and TRBJ1-2; possible D gene TRBD1, 6 bases. The CDR3 is 14 amino acids. In germline, CDR1 is SGHRS, CDR2 YFSETQ. Trimming pared 3 bases from V and 4 bases from J, leaving 13 bases between. The CDR3 protein is CASSSRDTFYGYTF. The CDR3, as DNA: TGCGCCAGCAGCTCCCGGGACACCTTCTATGGCTACACCTTC.

This clonotype was observed a handful of times. The V call is TRBV5-1, the J call TRBJ1-4, with D tentatively TRBD1 (5 bases). Per germline, CDR1 SGHRS and CDR2 YFSETQ. CDR3 size: 13 residues. The germline V and J ends were trimmed by 10 bases and 8 bases, with 18 bases remaining between them. The CDR3 reads CASGAPGVEKLFF. The CDR3 DNA follows: TGCGCCTCCGGGGCACCGGGGGTGGAAAAACTGTTTTTT.

V usage is TRBV6-5 and J usage is TRBJ2-3, with D maybe TRBD1 (5 bases). Germline V CDR1 and CDR2: MNHEY, SVGAGI. Deletions cut 7 bases from V and 0 bases from J, with 17 bases between. There are 16 residues in the CDR3. CDR3 nucleotide sequence: TGTGCCAGCAAGCCAGGGCTACAAGCTAGCACAGATACGCAGTATTTT. Translating it yields CASKPGLQASTDTQYF.

As DNA, the CDR3 is TGTGCCAGCAGCTTAGGGCCCACGGGGGGCACCGGGGAGCTGTTTTTT. Its protein is CASSLGPTGGTGELFF. The rearrangement uses TRBV7-2 and TRBJ2-2, with 7 nucleotides matching TRBD2. In germline, CDR1 is SGHTA, CDR2 FQGNSA. Trimming removed 1 base from V and 4 bases from J; junction bases left unmatched: 6. This CDR3 has 16 residues.

The chain couples TRBV10-3 to TRBJ2-5; the D gene is possibly TRBD1 (5 bases). The CDR3 sequence is 15 residues long. Germline loops: CDR1 ENHRY, CDR2 SYGVKD. V lost 4 bases, J lost 4 bases, and 16 bases lay in between. The CDR3 here is CAISGAPGGAETQYF. The CDR3, as DNA: TGTGCCATCAGTGGGGCCCCCGGTGGGGCAGAGACCCAGTACTTC.

The chain joins TRBV10-3 to TRBJ2-7, with TRBD1 matching 10 bases. After removal of 10 bases from V and 0 bases from J, the junction contained 9 bases not matched to a gene. The CDR3 spans 15 residues. Germline loops: CDR1 ENHRY, CDR2 SYGVKD. CDR3 sequence reads: CATTRDRGSSYEQYV. CDR3 nucleotide sequence: TGTGCCACAACACGGGACAGGGGAAGCTCCTACGAGCAGTACGTC.

This clonotype was found a few times. This chain links TRBV4-1 with TRBJ2-3, with TRBD2 identical over 11 bases. Looked up from germline, CDR1 is MGHRA and CDR2 is YSYEKL. The junction had 4 bases not matched to a gene; V was cut back by 4 bases and J by 1 base. This CDR3 is built from 16 residues. CDR3 in amino acids: CASSRDSGGGTDTQYF. The DNA of the CDR3 is TGCGCCAGCAGCCGAGATAGCGGGGGGGGCACAGATACGCAGTATTTT.

V and J are TRBV7-9 and TRBJ1-2; D is unclear. Trimming cost V 3 bases and J 8 bases, with 4 bases left between them. CDR1 and CDR2 (germline): SEHNR, FQNEAQ (reference sequence). This CDR3 has 10 residues. CDR3 nucleotide sequence: TGTGCCAGCAGCTTCCCGGGCTACACCTTC. As protein: CASSFPGYTF.